These 18 T cell receptor beta chains were all obtained from the same sample, sequenced in a study of T cells in Graves' hyperthyroidism and ophthalmopathy. From RNA transcripts, TCR beta CDR3 regions were amplified. The TCR CDR3 first-round RT-PCR relied on the HTBI primer set. TCRdb re-called the multiplex PCR reads through MiXCR, storing one row per CDR3 protein. This sample carries roughly 740,000 distinct CDR3 sequences, about 15% of them seen once, and the ten largest clones take roughly 8%. The sample comprised blood. Receptor source: a man aged 18 to 29 with Graves' hyperthyroidism.

This clonotype was counted between two and nine times. This chain joins TRBV6-2 or TRBV6-3 and TRBJ2-7; TRBD2 matches 8 bases. With V trimmed by 4 bases and J by 4 bases, 9 bases remained unmatched. This CDR3 is built from 15 residues. From germline, CDR1 is MNHEY and CDR2 SVGEGT. CDR3 sequence reads: CASSSNPGLGYEQYF. The DNA of the CDR3 is TGTGCCAGCAGTTCTAACCCGGGACTAGGGTACGAGCAGTACTTC.

The sample holds many counts of this clonotype. This sequence joins TRBV2 and TRBJ2-7; 9 bases agree with TRBD2. The J segment lost 2 bases and the V segment lost 6 bases, leaving 2 bases of the junction unmatched. Looked up from germline, CDR1 is SNHLY and CDR2 is FYNNEI. The CDR3 totals 13 residues. CDR3 DNA sequence: TGTGCCAGCAGGACTAGCGGCCCCTACGAGCAGTACTTC. Its translation is CASRTSGPYEQYF. Full variable domain (missing parts from reference TRBV2 and TRBJ2-7): EPEVTQTPSHQVTQMGQEVILRCVPISNHLYFYWYRQILGQKVEFLVSFYNNEISEKSEIFDDQFSVERPDGSNFTLKIRSTKLEDSAMYFCASRTSGPYEQYFGPGTRLTVT.

This clonotype was found many times. V is TRBV25-1 and J is TRBJ2-7; 9 bases agree with TRBD2. V was clipped by 1 base and J by 3 bases; unmatched bases: 7. Germline assignment: CDR1 MGHDK and CDR2 SYGVNS. This CDR3 spans 16 amino acids. CDR3 sequence reads: CASSESGLAGYYEQYF. The CDR3 DNA follows: TGTGCCAGCAGTGAATCCGGGCTAGCGGGATACTACGAGCAGTACTTC.

This clonotype was seen more than once but under ten times. The chain couples TRBV7-6 to TRBJ1-2, with D possibly TRBD1 on 5 matching bases. The CDR3 contains 16 residues. Trimming removed 0 bases at V and 3 bases at J, with 14 bases between. Germline assignment: CDR1 SGHVS and CDR2 FNYEAQ. The CDR3 DNA follows: TGTGCCAGCAGCTTAGCGGCTCGGGGCCGGGACTATGGCTACACCTTC. Its protein is CASSLAARGRDYGYTF.

This chain links TRBV15 with TRBJ1-4; D call uncertain. The V end lost 0 bases, the J end lost 0 bases, and 11 bases lay between the germline ends. Germline V gene lookup returns CDR1 LNHNV and CDR2 YYDKDF (reference sequence). The CDR3 spans 17 residues. CDR3 amino acids: CATSRDLRTSTNEKLFF. The CDR3 nucleotides read TGTGCCACCAGCAGAGATCTCCGGACGTCAACTAATGAAAAACTGTTTTTT.

This clonotype has at least ten counts. The gene calls are TRBV28 and TRBJ1-2; a possible D gene is TRBD1 (5 bases). V lost 5 bases to trimming and J lost 3 bases, with 19 bases between them. This CDR3 comprises 16 residues. The germline gives CDR1 MDHEN, CDR2 SYDVKM. The CDR3 DNA is TGTGCCAGCAGTCCGACGGCAGGGTGGATTTACTATGGCTACACCTTC. Amino acids: CASSPTAGWIYYGYTF.

This chain joins TRBV9 and TRBJ2-6; tentatively, D is TRBD1 (6 bases). In germline, CDR1 is SGDLS, CDR2 YYNGEE. The V end lost 0 bases, the J end lost 0 bases, and 13 bases lay between the germline ends. The CDR3 totals 18 residues. The CDR3 region has the DNA TGTGCCAGCAGCGTAGAAAGGGACACCGTCTCTGGGGCCAACGTCCTGACTTTC. Its translation is CASSVERDTVSGANVLTF.

Remarks on this clonotype: Relative to the germline gene, one junction end is altered; a read error may explain this. The chain is built from TRBV7-2 and TRBJ2-7; TRBD2 agrees at 7 bases. CDR3 length: 15 residues. CDR1 and CDR2 (germline): SGHTA, FQGNSA. The CDR3 protein is CASSLVLAVYYKQYF. CDR3 nucleotides: TGTGCCAGCAGCTTAGTTCTAGCGGTATACTACAAGCAGTACTTC.

This clonotype was recorded at least ten times. The chain links TRBV12-5 to TRBJ2-5; no reliable D call. In germline, CDR1 is LGHNT, CDR2 FRNRAP. V lost 2 bases and J lost 5, with 9 bases in between. The CDR3 has 13 residues. DNA for the CDR3: TGTGCTAGTGGTTTGTGGCCCGTGGAGACCCAGTACTTC. This encodes CASGLWPVETQYF.

This clonotype was seen ten or more times. The chain links TRBV2 to TRBJ2-7, with 10 bases lining up with TRBD1. Germline lookup yields CDR1 SNHLY and CDR2 FYNNEI. Trimming removed 8 bases from V and 5 bases from J; junction bases left unmatched: 6. The CDR3 length is 13 residues. The CDR3 loop reads CASRDRGSDEQYF. For the CDR3, the DNA is TGTGCCAGCCGGGACAGGGGATCGGACGAGCAGTACTTC.

The chain couples TRBV28 to TRBJ2-2; 10 bases are shared with TRBD2. CDR1 is MDHEN and CDR2 is SYDVKM in the germline V gene. The CDR3 is made up of 15 amino acids. After removal of 2 bases from V and 7 bases from J, the junction contained 4 bases not matched to a gene. CDR3 protein: CASSLRPSGGGELFF. In DNA form, the CDR3 reads TGTGCCAGCAGTTTACGGCCTAGCGGGGGCGGGGAGCTGTTTTTT. Full variable domain (remainder filled in from reference TRBV28 and TRBJ2-2): DVKVTQSSRYLVKRTGEKVFLECVQDMDHENMFWYRQDPGLGLRLIYFSYDVKMKEKGDIPEGYSVSREKKERFSLILESASTNQTSMYLCASSLRPSGGGELFFGEGSRLTVL.

The genes are TRBV19 and TRBJ2-1; TRBD2 matches at 7 bases. J was trimmed by 8 bases and V by 4 bases; bases with no gene match: 11. CDR1 and CDR2 (germline): LNHDA, SQIVND (reference sequence). The CDR3 is 15 residues long. The CDR3 bases are TGTGCCAGTAGTAATGCGGGAGTTCGCCCCCATGAGCAGTTCTTC. This gives the protein CASSNAGVRPHEQFF.

This clonotype was observed many times. This chain links TRBV12-3 or TRBV12-4 with TRBJ2-2; D gene ambiguous. V was pared by 5 bases and J by 8 bases, with 15 bases between. CDR3 length: 14 amino acids. In DNA form, the CDR3 reads TGTGCCAGCAGTCCGGTCCTTACTGGGGGGGAGCTGTTTTTT. Its translation: CASSPVLTGGELFF.

This clonotype was detected a few times. This chain connects TRBV27 to TRBJ2-3; the match to TRBD2 covers 8 bases. The CDR3 spans 16 residues. From germline, CDR1 is MNHEY and CDR2 SMNVEV (reference sequence). V trimming: 8 bases; J trimming: 0 bases; junction bases outside the gene matches: 10. The chain's CDR3 is CASGRLSGSSTDTQYF. The CDR3 region has the DNA TGTGCCAGCGGACGGTTAAGCGGGAGTAGCACAGATACGCAGTATTTT.

This clonotype was recorded many times. The chain carries TRBV6-2 or TRBV6-3 and TRBJ1-2; no clear D gene. Germline CDR1 MNHEY, CDR2 SVGEGT. V was clipped by 6 bases and J by 0 bases, with 20 bases between them. This CDR3 has 17 amino acids. CDR3 nucleotide sequence: TGTGCCAGCAGATTGGCAGGCGGAACACTAACTAACTATGGCTACACCTTC. It specifies CASRLAGGTLTNYGYTF.

This clonotype was counted many times. The chain is built from TRBV12-3 or TRBV12-4 and TRBJ2-7, with D possibly TRBD1 on 6 matching bases. The CDR3 is 14 residues long. V was trimmed by 7 bases and J by 1 base, leaving 14 bases between them. The CDR3 region has the DNA TGTGCCAGCAAACTCAGGGGCTTTTCCTACGAGCAGTACTTC. Encoded protein: CASKLRGFSYEQYF.

This clonotype was picked up many times. The chain carries TRBV29-1 and TRBJ1-1, with 8 bases that match TRBD1. Looked up from germline, CDR1 is SQVTM and CDR2 is ANQGSEA. This CDR3 contains 17 residues. The ends lost 5 bases at V and 0 bases at J; junction bases unmatched: 14. Written as DNA, the CDR3 is TGCAGCGTTACTCGGGGGACAGGCTATGCGATGAACACTGAAGCTTTCTTT. Its protein is CSVTRGTGYAMNTEAFF.

This clonotype was counted ten times or more. The chain combines TRBV28 with TRBJ2-7, with D perhaps matching TRBD1 (6 bases). The CDR3 extends over 15 amino acids. V shed 1 base and J shed 1 base, with 11 bases lying between them. Germline CDR1 is MDHEN and CDR2 is SYDVKM. The CDR3 DNA reads as TGTGCCAGCAGTTTATACGGGACACCATCCTACGAGCAGTACTTC. Translating gives CASSLYGTPSYEQYF.